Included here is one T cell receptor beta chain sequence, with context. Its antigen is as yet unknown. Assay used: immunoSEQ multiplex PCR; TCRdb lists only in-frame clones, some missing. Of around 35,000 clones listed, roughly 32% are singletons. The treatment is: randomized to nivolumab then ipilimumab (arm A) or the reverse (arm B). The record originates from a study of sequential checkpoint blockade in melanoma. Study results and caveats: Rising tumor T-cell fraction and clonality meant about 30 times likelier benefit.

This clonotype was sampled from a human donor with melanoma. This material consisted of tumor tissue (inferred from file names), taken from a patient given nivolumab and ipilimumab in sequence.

CDR3 DNA: TGTGCCAGTACCTCGTGGGGGGAGTCGGGTCAGCCCCAGCATTTT. Amino acids: CASTSWGESGQPQHF. J is TRBJ1-5 and V is TRBV19, with a possible D match to TRBD1 (5 bases). V lost 7 bases and J 6 bases, leaving 19 bases between the germline ends. The CDR3 runs to 15 residues. Germline loops: CDR1 LNHDA, CDR2 SQIVND (reference sequence).